This TCR beta chain appears in the sequencing data of a study of T cells in Graves' hyperthyroidism and ophthalmopathy. Study-level findings and limits: Blood also contained most expanded thyroid clonotypes above 0.001.

The V and J ends lost 7 bases and 4 bases respectively, with 17 bases between them. Germline lookup yields CDR1 SGHTA and CDR2 FQGNSA. This CDR3 has 15 amino acids. This clonotype was counted at least ten times. The antigen is not known. Patients between 18 and 65 years old had hyperthyroidism, newly diagnosed and lasting under 2 months. Clinical symptoms, serum thyroxine and TRAb, thyroid ultrasound and orbital computed tomography were used for the diagnoses. Blood was obtained at the first hyperthyroidism diagnosis, which preceded any ophthalmopathy symptoms. TCR beta CDR3 regions were amplified from RNA transcripts. HTBI primers drove first-round RT-PCR of the TCR CDR3. TCRdb called the multiplex PCR reads again in MiXCR, with one record for every CDR3 protein. The table has a few hundred thousand distinct CDR3 sequences, approximately 15% seen once.

What was sequenced was blood. The origin of this receptor is a woman aged 25 to 39 with Graves' hyperthyroidism that later progressed to Graves' ophthalmopathy. This chain joins TRBV7-2 and TRBJ2-1; a possible D gene is TRBD2 (6 bases). CDR3 DNA: TGTGCCAGCACCCCAACGGGAGAAACGTACAATGAGCAGTTCTTC. Amino acid sequence: CASTPTGETYNEQFF. The whole variable domain, filled in from reference TRBV7-2 and TRBJ2-1, reads GAGVSQSPSNKVTEKGKDVELRCDPISGHTALYWYRQSLGQGLEFLIYFQGNSAPDKSGLPSDRFSAERTGGSVSTLTIQRTQQEDSAVYLCASTPTGETYNEQFFGPGTRLTVL.